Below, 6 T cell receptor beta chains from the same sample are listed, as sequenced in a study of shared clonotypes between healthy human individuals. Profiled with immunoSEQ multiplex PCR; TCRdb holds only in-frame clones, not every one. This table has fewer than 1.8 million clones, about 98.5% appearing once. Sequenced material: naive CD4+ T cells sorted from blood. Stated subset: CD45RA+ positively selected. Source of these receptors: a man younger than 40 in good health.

The CDR3 DNA sequence: TGTGCCAGCAGCTCAACGGTGGAGCAGTACTTC. Its translation: CASSSTVEQYF. The chain couples TRBV11-2 to TRBJ2-7; D gene unclear. This CDR3 region has 11 residues. V was shortened by 4 bases and J by 7 bases, with 8 bases between the two germline ends. Germline V gene lookup returns CDR1 SGHAT and CDR2 FQNNGV.

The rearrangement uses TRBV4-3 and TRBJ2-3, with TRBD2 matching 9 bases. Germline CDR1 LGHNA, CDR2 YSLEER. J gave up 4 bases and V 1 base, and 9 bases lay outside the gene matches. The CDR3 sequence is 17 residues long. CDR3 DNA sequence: TGCGCCAGCAGCCAAGGGCGGGAGGGCCGGGGTGCAGATACGCAGTATTTT. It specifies CASSQGREGRGADTQYF.

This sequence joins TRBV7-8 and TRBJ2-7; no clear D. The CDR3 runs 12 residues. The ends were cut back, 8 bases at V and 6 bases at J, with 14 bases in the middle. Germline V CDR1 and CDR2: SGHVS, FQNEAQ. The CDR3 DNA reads TGTGCCAGCTCCCCCTACCCTAGCGAGCAGTACTTC. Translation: CASSPYPSEQYF.

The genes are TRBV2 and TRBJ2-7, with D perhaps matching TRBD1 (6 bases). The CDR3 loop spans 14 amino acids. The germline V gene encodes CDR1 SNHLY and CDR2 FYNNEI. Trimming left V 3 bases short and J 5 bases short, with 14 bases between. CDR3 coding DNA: TGTGCCAGCAGTGACGTTTCGGGACAAGACGAGCAGTACTTC. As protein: CASSDVSGQDEQYF.

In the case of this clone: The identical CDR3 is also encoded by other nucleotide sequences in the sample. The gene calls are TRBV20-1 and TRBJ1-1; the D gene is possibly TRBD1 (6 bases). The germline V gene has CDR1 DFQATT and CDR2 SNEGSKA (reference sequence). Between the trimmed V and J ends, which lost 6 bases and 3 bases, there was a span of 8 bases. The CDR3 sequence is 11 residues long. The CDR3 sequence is CSAAGDTEAFF. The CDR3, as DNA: TGCAGTGCCGCAGGGGACACTGAAGCTTTCTTT.

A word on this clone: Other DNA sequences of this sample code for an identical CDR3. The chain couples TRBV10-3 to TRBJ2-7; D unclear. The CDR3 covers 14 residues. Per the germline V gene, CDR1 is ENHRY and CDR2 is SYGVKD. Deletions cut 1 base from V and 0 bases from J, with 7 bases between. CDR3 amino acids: CAISEFLSSYEQYF. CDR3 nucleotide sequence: TGTGCCATCAGTGAGTTCCTCAGCTCCTACGAGCAGTACTTC.